One sample yielded the 2 T cell receptor beta chains listed below, sequenced in a study of Ad26.COV2.S vaccination and SARS-CoV-2 variants. Using immunoSEQ multiplex PCR, the repertoire was profiled, and TCRdb retains in-frame clones only, with some absent. The sample holds hundreds of thousands of clones; 89% are singletons and the top ten take about 1.5%. Treatment given: around 19 received Ad26.COV2.S at low or high dose, single or two shots; five or six received placebo; per-sample allocation not given. Following the first vaccine or placebo injection, samples were taken on day 63. This sample comprised peripheral blood, obtained in a trial of Ad26.COV2.S vaccine versus placebo. All receptors come from a person between 18 and 59 years old who received the Ad26.COV2.S COVID-19 vaccine or a placebo.

In DNA, the CDR3 is TGTGCCAGCAGCCCAGCCGGGGTGTACAGGGGGAACACTGAAGCTTTCTTT. This sequence encodes CASSPAGVYRGNTEAFF. V and J are TRBV5-6 and TRBJ1-1; TRBD1 matches 7 bases. This CDR3 has 17 amino acids. J gave up 1 base and V 4 bases, and 13 bases lay outside the gene matches. Looked up from germline, CDR1 is SGHDT and CDR2 is YYEEEE.

The chain links TRBV30 to TRBJ2-1; D remains ambiguous. With 3 bases removed from V and 0 bases from J, the gap between germline ends came to 3 bases. The CDR3 runs to 12 residues. Germline values: CDR1 GTSNPN, CDR2 SVGIG (reference sequence). CDR3 bases: TGTGCCTGGAGGGGCTCCTACAATGAGCAGTTCTTC. Protein sequence: CAWRGSYNEQFF.